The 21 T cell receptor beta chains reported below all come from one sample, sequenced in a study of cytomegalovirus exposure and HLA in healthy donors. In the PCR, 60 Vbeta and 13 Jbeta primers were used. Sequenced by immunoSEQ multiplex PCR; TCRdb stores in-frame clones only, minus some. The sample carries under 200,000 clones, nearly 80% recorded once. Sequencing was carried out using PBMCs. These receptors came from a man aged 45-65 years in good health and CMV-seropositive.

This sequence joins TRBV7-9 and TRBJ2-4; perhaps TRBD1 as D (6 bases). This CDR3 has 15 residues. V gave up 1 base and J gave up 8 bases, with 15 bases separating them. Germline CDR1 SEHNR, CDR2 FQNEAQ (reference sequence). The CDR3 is CASSLEGDSRHIQYF. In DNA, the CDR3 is TGTGCCAGCAGCTTAGAGGGGGATTCCAGGCACATTCAGTACTTC.

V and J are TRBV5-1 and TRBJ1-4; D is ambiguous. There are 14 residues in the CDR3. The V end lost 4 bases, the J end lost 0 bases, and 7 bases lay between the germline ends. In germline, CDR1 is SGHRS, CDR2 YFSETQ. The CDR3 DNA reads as TGCGCCAGCAGCCGAGTTCCAACTAATGAAAAACTGTTTTTT. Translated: CASSRVPTNEKLFF. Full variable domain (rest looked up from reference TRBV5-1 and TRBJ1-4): KAGVTQTPRYLIKTRGQQVTLSCSPISGHRSVSWYQQTPGQGLQFLFEYFSETQRNKGNFPGRFSGRQFSNSRSEMNVSTLELGDSALYLCASSRVPTNEKLFFGSGTQLSVL.

As DNA, the CDR3 is TGCGCCAGCAGGGCCCAAGTGGACACTGAAGCTTTCTTT. It yields the protein CASRAQVDTEAFF. V is TRBV5-1 and J is TRBJ1-1, with no clear D. Trimming removed 5 bases at V and 3 bases at J, with 11 bases between. The CDR3 spans 13 residues. Germline V CDR1 and CDR2: SGHRS, YFSETQ.

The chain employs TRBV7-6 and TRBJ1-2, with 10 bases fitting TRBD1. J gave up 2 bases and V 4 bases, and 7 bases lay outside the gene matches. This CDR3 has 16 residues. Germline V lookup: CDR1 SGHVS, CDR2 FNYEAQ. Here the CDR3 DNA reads TGTGCCAGCAGCTGGGACAGGGGCCTCTCAAACTATGGCTACACCTTC. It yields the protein CASSWDRGLSNYGYTF.

CDR3: CSGDRGVAFTF. For the CDR3, the DNA is TGCAGCGGGGACAGGGGGGTGGCGTTCACCTTC. The rearrangement links TRBV29-1 to TRBJ1-2; 11 nucleotides agree with TRBD1. The CDR3 totals 11 residues. The J segment lost 13 bases and the V segment lost 7 bases, leaving 8 bases of the junction unmatched. Germline loops: CDR1 SQVTM, CDR2 ANQGSEA.

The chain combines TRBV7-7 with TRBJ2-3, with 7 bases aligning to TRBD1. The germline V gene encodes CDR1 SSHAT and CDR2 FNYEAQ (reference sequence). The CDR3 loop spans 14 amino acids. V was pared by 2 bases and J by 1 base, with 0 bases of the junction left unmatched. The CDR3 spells CASSLTGGTDTQYF. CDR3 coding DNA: TGTGCCAGCAGCTTAACAGGGGGCACAGATACGCAGTATTTT.

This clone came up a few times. CDR3 region: CASSQYPPTGNNSPLHF. CDR3 DNA: TGCGCCAGCAGCCAATACCCCCCTACAGGGAACAATTCACCCCTCCACTTT. The V call is TRBV4-3, the J call TRBJ1-6; a possible D gene is TRBD1 (6 bases). Germline V lookup: CDR1 LGHNA, CDR2 YSLEER. V was pared by 2 bases and J by 7 bases, with 18 bases between. The CDR3 sequence is 17 residues long.

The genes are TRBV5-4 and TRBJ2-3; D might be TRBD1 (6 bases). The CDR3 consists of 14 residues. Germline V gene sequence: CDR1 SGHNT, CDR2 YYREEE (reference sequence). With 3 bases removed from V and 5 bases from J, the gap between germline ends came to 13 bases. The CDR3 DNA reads TGTGCCAGCAGCTCGACAGGCCGTCAAGATACGCAGTATTTT. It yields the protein CASSSTGRQDTQYF. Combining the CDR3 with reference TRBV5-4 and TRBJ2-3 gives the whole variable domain ETGVTQSPTHLIKTRGQQVTLRCSSQSGHNTVSWYQQALGQGPQFIFQYYREEENGRGNFPPRFSGLQFPNYSSELNVNALELDDSALYLCASSSTGRQDTQYFGPGTRLTVL.

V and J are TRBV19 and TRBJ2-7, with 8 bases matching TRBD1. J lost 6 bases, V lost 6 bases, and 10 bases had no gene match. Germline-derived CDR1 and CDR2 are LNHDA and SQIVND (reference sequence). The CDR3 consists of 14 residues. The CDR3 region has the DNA TGTGCCAGTAGCACAGGGGGATTGGGCTCCGAGCAGTACTTC. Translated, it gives CASSTGGLGSEQYF.

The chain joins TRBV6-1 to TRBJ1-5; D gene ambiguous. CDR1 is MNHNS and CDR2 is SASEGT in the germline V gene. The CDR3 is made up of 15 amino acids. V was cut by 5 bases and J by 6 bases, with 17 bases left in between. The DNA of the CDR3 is TGTGCCAGCAGTCCCGGGAGTCAGCCGAGTCAGCCCCAGCATTTT. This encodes CASSPGSQPSQPQHF.

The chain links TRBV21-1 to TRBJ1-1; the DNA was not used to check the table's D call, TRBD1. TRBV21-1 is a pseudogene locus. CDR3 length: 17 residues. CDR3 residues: CASSNNRTGIWGTEAFF. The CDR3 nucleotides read TGTGCCAGCAGCAATAACAGGACAGGGATTTGGGGTACTGAAGCTTTCTTT.

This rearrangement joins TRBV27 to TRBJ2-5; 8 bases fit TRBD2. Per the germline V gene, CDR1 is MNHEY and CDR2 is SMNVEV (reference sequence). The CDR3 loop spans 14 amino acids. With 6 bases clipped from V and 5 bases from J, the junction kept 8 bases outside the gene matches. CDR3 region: CASRQRGTGETQYF. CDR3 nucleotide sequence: TGTGCCAGCAGGCAGCGGGGGACGGGGGAGACCCAGTACTTC.

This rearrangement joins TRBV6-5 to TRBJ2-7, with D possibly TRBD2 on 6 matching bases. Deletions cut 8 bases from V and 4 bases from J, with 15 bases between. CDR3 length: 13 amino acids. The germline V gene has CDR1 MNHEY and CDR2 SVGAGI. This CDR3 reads CASSWRERYEQYF. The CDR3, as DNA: TGTGCCAGCTCTTGGAGGGAAAGATACGAGCAGTACTTC.

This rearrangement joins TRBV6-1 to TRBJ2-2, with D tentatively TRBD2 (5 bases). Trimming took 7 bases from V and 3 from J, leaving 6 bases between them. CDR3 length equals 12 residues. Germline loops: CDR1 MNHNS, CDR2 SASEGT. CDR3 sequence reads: CASTRDTGELFF. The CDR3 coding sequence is TGTGCCAGCACGCGGGACACCGGGGAGCTGTTTTTT.

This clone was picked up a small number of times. In nucleotides, the CDR3 is TGTGCCAGTATAAGTAGGGACAGGGACACTGAAGCTTTCTTT. It encodes CASISRDRDTEAFF. This chain joins TRBV19 and TRBJ1-1; the match to TRBD1 covers 9 bases. V was pared by 7 bases and J by 3 bases, with 6 bases of the junction left unmatched. This CDR3 has 14 amino acids. Germline CDR1 and CDR2: LNHDA and SQIVND (reference sequence). The entire variable domain, with the rest obtained from reference TRBV19 and TRBJ1-1, is as follows: DGGITQSPKYLFRKEGQNVTLSCEQNLNHDAMYWYRQDPGQGLRLIYYSQIVNDFQKGDIAEGYSVSREKKESFPLTVTSAQKNPTAFYLCASISRDRDTEAFFGQGTRLTVV.

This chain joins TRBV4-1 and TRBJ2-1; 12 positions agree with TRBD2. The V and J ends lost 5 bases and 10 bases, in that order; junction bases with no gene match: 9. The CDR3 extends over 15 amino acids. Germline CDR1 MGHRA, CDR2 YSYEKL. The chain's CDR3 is CASSNPSGGAGEQFF. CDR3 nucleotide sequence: TGCGCCAGCAGCAATCCTAGCGGGGGGGCCGGCGAGCAGTTCTTC.

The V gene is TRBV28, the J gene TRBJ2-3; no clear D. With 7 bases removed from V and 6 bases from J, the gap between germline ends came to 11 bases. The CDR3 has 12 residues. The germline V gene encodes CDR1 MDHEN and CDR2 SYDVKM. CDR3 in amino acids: CASTIRSDTQYF. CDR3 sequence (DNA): TGTGCCAGCACCATCCGGTCGGATACGCAGTATTTT.

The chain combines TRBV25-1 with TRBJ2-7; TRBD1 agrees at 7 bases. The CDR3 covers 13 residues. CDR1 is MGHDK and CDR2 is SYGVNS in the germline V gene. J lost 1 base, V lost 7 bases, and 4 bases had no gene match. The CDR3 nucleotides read TGTGCCAGCACCCGGGACAGATCCTACGAGCAGTACTTC. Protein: CASTRDRSYEQYF.

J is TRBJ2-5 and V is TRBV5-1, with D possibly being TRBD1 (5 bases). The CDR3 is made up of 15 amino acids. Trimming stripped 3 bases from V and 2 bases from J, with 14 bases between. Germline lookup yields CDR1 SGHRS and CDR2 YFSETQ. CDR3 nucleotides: TGCGCCAGCAGCTCCTCTGGGCGGACACAAGAGACCCAGTACTTC. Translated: CASSSSGRTQETQYF. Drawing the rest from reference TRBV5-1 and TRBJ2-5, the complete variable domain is KAGVTQTPRYLIKTRGQQVTLSCSPISGHRSVSWYQQTPGQGLQFLFEYFSETQRNKGNFPGRFSGRQFSNSRSEMNVSTLELGDSALYLCASSSSGRTQETQYFGPGTRLLVL.

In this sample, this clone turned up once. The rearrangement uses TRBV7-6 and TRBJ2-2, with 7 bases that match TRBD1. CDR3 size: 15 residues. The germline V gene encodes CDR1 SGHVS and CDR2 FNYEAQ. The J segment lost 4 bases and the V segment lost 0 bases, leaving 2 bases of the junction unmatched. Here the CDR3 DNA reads TGTGCCAGCAGCTTAGCGGCAGGGGGCACCGGGGAGCTGTTTTTT. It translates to CASSLAAGGTGELFF.

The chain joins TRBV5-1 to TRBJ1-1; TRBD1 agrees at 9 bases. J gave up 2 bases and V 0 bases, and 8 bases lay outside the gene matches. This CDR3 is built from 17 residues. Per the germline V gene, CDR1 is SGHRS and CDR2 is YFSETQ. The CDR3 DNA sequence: TGCGCCAGCAGCTTGGAACCGGGACAGGGCTTAAACACTGAAGCTTTCTTT. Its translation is CASSLEPGQGLNTEAFF.